These T cell receptor beta chains were read from a single sample in a study of human T cells and chemical hapten exposure. MiXCR, applied by TCRdb to the RACE reads, yields one record per CDR3 protein. The sample holds 30,000 to 35,000 distinct CDR3 sequences, less than 8% seen once. Sequencing was performed on whole blood. These receptors were collected from a human donor in good health. Some clones in this sample may be carry-over from other donors' samples. Each CDR3 is given with its conserved first and last residue. D genes are given only for firm matches.

TRBJ1-2 TRBV11-2 TRBD1 CASSSRQGGYGYTF
TRBJ1-1 TRBV7-9 . CASSLAPEAFF
TRBJ2-3 TRBV2 . CASSGTVSSTDTQYF
TRBJ1-1 TRBV5-1 . CASSSNPGSDTEAFF
TRBJ2-6 TRBV6-5 TRBD1 CASRLNGQGATGANVLTF
TRBJ1-2 TRBV19 TRBD1 CASQEGTANYGYTF
TRBJ2-6 TRBV3-1 . CASSPDSGANVLTF
TRBJ2-1 TRBV20-1 TRBD2 CSAVKLAGAPFF
TRBJ2-3 TRBV12-3/TRBV12-4 TRBD2 CASSFSGGTDTQYF
TRBJ1-1 TRBV5-1 . CASSPNGRGTEAFF
TRBJ2-1 TRBV20-1 TRBD2 CSADSVAGVVDEQFF
TRBJ1-2 TRBV29-1 . CSVAGGQDYGYTF
TRBJ2-7 TRBV28 TRBD1 CASTLSGTVSEQYF
TRBJ2-1 TRBV6-1 . CASSDSRGRYNEQFF
TRBJ2-1 TRBV29-1 . CSVLRDLSYNEQFF
TRBJ1-3 TRBV27 . CASSLPCGNTIYF
TRBJ2-1 TRBV5-1 TRBD1 CASSLGGGAYNEQFF
TRBJ2-7 TRBV20-1 TRBD2 CSALPGRLAGVDEQYF
TRBJ1-4 TRBV10-3 TRBD1 CAISATPGTELFF
TRBJ2-1 TRBV7-8 TRBD2 CASSIKYSGGSYNEQFF
TRBJ1-2 TRBV6-1 TRBD1 CASLPGQGFGYTF
TRBJ1-1 TRBV5-4 . CASSLNTANTEAFF
TRBJ1-1 TRBV7-9 TRBD1 CASSQTGENTEAFF
TRBJ1-2 TRBV5-4 . CASSFMGALDYGYTF
TRBJ1-2 TRBV7-2 . CASSLLLGAPYGYTF
TRBJ1-1 TRBV2 TRBD1 CASQGQMNTEAFF